The entry below gives a single T cell receptor beta chain sequence along with its context. The antigen remains unidentified. The sample originates from a study of shared clonotypes between healthy human individuals. Only in-frame clones appear in the TCRdb table, and some are missing; sequencing was by immunoSEQ multiplex PCR. The sample contains around 560,000 clones, around 96% of which appear only once. CDR1 is MDHEN and CDR2 is SYDVKM in the germline V gene. Trimming left V 6 bases short and J 1 base short, with 12 bases between. The CDR3 spans 14 residues. Study findings and constraints: Relative to their counterparts shared across all four donors, non-shared clonotypes exhibited diminished generation probabilities. A small donor pool kept down the genetic and exposure-history diversity that was represented.

Naive CD8 isolation took CD45RO-negative cells positively selected for CCR7 and excluded terminally differentiated effector memory CD45RA+ cells. Sequencing was carried out using naive CD8+ T cells sorted from blood. The receptor comes from a woman in her twenties or thirties in good health. The chain recombines TRBV28 with TRBJ1-2; D is undetermined. Here the CDR3 reads CASRPGPHNYGYTF. CDR3 bases: TGTGCCAGCAGGCCCGGGCCCCATAACTATGGCTACACCTTC.